A single sample gave rise to the 10 T cell receptor beta chains below, sequenced in a study of cytomegalovirus exposure and HLA in healthy donors. The PCR ran on 60 Vbeta and 13 Jbeta primers. Profiling relied on immunoSEQ multiplex PCR, and the TCRdb table lists in-frame clones only, not all of them. The table has under 70,000 clones, around 77% seen once; the top ten hold about 4.8%. What was sequenced was PBMCs. The receptor source for this set is a male donor in good health and CMV-seropositive.

The chain uses TRBV15 and TRBJ1-6; TRBD1 agrees at 9 bases. The CDR3 runs 14 residues. Unmatched junction bases numbered 3, after V lost 8 bases and J lost 4 bases. Germline CDR1 and CDR2: LNHNV and YYDKDF (reference sequence). CDR3 sequence reads: CATSGTGYNSPLHF. CDR3 DNA: TGTGCCACCTCCGGGACAGGGTATAATTCACCCCTCCACTTT.

This clone was seen a few times. The chain combines TRBV18 with TRBJ2-7, with 9 bases that match TRBD2. This CDR3 spans 14 amino acids. Trimming took 0 bases from V and 6 from J; bases not matched to a gene: 3. Germline lookup yields CDR1 KGHSH and CDR2 LQKENI. CDR3 DNA sequence: TGTGCCAGCTCACCACCTAGCGGGGGAACCGAGCAGTACTTC. Encoded protein: CASSPPSGGTEQYF.

The V call is TRBV7-9, the J call TRBJ2-7; D ambiguous. Germline V gene data show CDR1 as SEHNR and CDR2 as FQNEAQ (reference sequence). CDR3 length equals 12 residues. V was clipped by 2 bases and J by 5 bases, with 7 bases between them. The CDR3 loop reads CASSLQANEQYF. CDR3 DNA: TGTGCCAGCAGCTTACAGGCCAACGAGCAGTACTTC.

CDR3 sequence (DNA): TGCGCCAGCAGCCCGGAGGGACAGGCCTATGGCTACACCTTC. Protein product: CASSPEGQAYGYTF. The chain joins TRBV4-3 to TRBJ1-2; the match to TRBD1 covers 8 bases. The junction had 5 bases not matched to a gene; V was cut back by 4 bases and J by 4 bases. Germline V gives CDR1 LGHNA, CDR2 YSLEER. The CDR3 consists of 14 residues.

The rearrangement uses TRBV9 and TRBJ1-2; D may be TRBD1 (6 bases). The germline gives CDR1 SGDLS, CDR2 YYNGEE. The CDR3 is 14 amino acids. V gave up 5 bases and J gave up 4 bases, with 15 bases separating them. The CDR3 loop reads CASRTPGRGYGYTF. In DNA, the CDR3 is TGTGCCAGCAGAACCCCGGGCAGGGGCTATGGCTACACCTTC.

This clone has a handful of counts. The gene calls are TRBV5-6 and TRBJ1-1; 7 bases line up with TRBD1. The CDR3 sequence is 15 residues long. Per germline, CDR1 SGHDT and CDR2 YYEEEE. With 4 bases clipped from V and 2 bases from J, the junction kept 8 bases outside the gene matches. The CDR3 DNA reads as TGTGCCAGCAGCGTCTTAGACAGGGCAAACACTGAAGCTTTCTTT. Protein: CASSVLDRANTEAFF.

The CDR3 bases are TGTGCCAGCTCACTGAGCTCCTACGAGCAGTACTTC. Encoded protein: CASSLSSYEQYF. The V and J genes are TRBV18 and TRBJ2-7; D gene unclear. V dropped 4 bases and J dropped 0 bases, with 4 bases sitting between them. CDR3 size: 12 residues. CDR1 is KGHSH and CDR2 is LQKENI in the germline V gene.

The chain joins TRBV28 to TRBJ1-2, with D possibly TRBD1 on 6 matching bases. The germline V and J ends were trimmed by 6 bases and 9 bases, with 17 bases remaining between them. From germline, CDR1 is MDHEN and CDR2 SYDVKM. This CDR3 is built from 13 residues. CDR3: CASREQGMYSYTF. The DNA for the CDR3 is TGTGCCAGCAGAGAACAGGGAATGTACAGCTACACCTTC.

V is TRBV5-6 and J is TRBJ2-7; possible D gene TRBD1, 5 bases. Germline V gene lookup returns CDR1 SGHDT and CDR2 YYEEEE. Trimming pared 8 bases from V and 1 base from J, leaving 13 bases between. The CDR3 length is 13 residues. DNA for the CDR3: TGTGCCAGTACCATGCAGGGATCCTACGAGCAGTACTTC. This translates into CASTMQGSYEQYF. Combining the CDR3 with reference TRBV5-6 and TRBJ2-7 gives the whole variable domain DAGVTQSPTHLIKTRGQQVTLRCSPKSGHDTVSWYQQALGQGPQFIFQYYEEEERQRGNFPDRFSGHQFPNYSSELNVNALLLGDSALYLCASTMQGSYEQYFGPGTRLTVT.

The chain joins TRBV6-6 to TRBJ2-7; unclear D gene. CDR1 MNHNY and CDR2 SVGAGI come from the germline V gene (reference sequence). This CDR3 region has 13 residues. V was trimmed by 6 bases and J by 3 bases, leaving 12 bases between them. The CDR3 is CASSPARGYEQYF. CDR3 nucleotides: TGTGCCAGCAGCCCCGCCAGAGGCTACGAGCAGTACTTC.